This record looks at one T cell receptor (beta chain) sequence and its context. The target antigen is unknown. The repertoire was sequenced with immunoSEQ multiplex PCR; TCRdb's copy has only in-frame clones and lacks some. Here the sample spans 90,000 to 140,000 clones, roughly 89% being singletons. CDR1 is MDHEN and CDR2 is SYDVKM in the germline V gene. The CDR3 extends over 15 amino acids. The V end lost 5 bases, the J end lost 0 bases, and 12 bases lay between the germline ends. These data come from a study of PD-1 blockade in classical Hodgkin lymphoma. The time point denotes: cycle 4 day 1 (C4D1), after 6 weeks of nivolumab. Every patient relapsed after autologous stem cell transplantation, and brentuximab vedotin exposure varied. Findings of the study overall: Possibly reflecting disease activity or prior therapy, repertoire differences have causes that remain undefined.

This TCR was sampled from a human donor with classical Hodgkin lymphoma. Sequences were derived from peripheral blood mononuclear cells (PBMCs), sampled before the fourth cycle of nivolumab. The gene calls are TRBV28 and TRBJ2-3; no clear D gene. This chain's CDR3 is CASSQDGLSTDTQYF. In nucleotides, the CDR3 is TGTGCCAGCAGTCAGGACGGCCTCAGCACAGATACGCAGTATTTT.